What follows are 30 T cell receptor beta chains derived from one specimen sequenced in a study of blood T cells in healthy people across ages. A J-beta primer mix and a sample-barcoded 5' primer were used in a second PCR of about 6 to 12 cycles. TCRdb re-called the 5' RACE reads with MiXCR, one entry per CDR3 protein. This sample has about 640,000 distinct CDR3 sequences, with 35% to 50% found just once. Material for sequencing was blood. The receptors shown here come from a man older than 75 in good health.

The V and J genes are TRBV7-2 and TRBJ2-5, with D maybe TRBD1 (5 bases). This CDR3 has 14 residues. V shed 6 bases and J shed 4 bases, with 15 bases lying between them. Germline values: CDR1 SGHTA, CDR2 FQGNSA. CDR3 in DNA: TGTGCCAGCAGACGAGAACCAGGGTTAGAGACCCAGTACTTC. This encodes CASRREPGLETQYF.

This chain uses TRBV28 with TRBJ1-1; D unresolved. The CDR3 spans 13 residues. V lost 6 bases, J lost 7 bases, and 15 bases lay in between. From germline, CDR1 is MDHEN and CDR2 SYDVKM. CDR3 sequence: CASRPSGEYEAFF. CDR3 nucleotides: TGTGCCAGCAGACCAAGCGGAGAATATGAAGCTTTCTTT.

The V gene is TRBV6-6, the J gene TRBJ2-3, with D maybe TRBD2 (5 bases). Germline V gene data show CDR1 as MNHNY and CDR2 as SVGAGI (reference sequence). The CDR3 has 16 amino acids. Trimming took 5 bases from V and 2 from J, leaving 17 bases between them. CDR3 nucleotide sequence: TGTGCCAGCAGTCACGCTGGGCGGGTAATCACAGATACGCAGTATTTT. This codes for CASSHAGRVITDTQYF.

This chain uses TRBV4-3 with TRBJ1-6; D possibly corresponds to TRBD1 (6 bases). The CDR3 has 17 residues. CDR1 and CDR2 from the germline V gene are LGHNA and YSLEER. The V and J ends lost 1 base and 0 bases respectively, with 10 bases between them. CDR3 region: CASSQADRSSYNSPLHF. The CDR3, as DNA: TGCGCCAGCAGCCAAGCTGACAGGAGCTCCTATAATTCACCCCTCCACTTT.

This chain links TRBV28 with TRBJ2-6; D may be TRBD2 (5 bases). This CDR3 spans 16 amino acids. The V end was cut by 7 bases, the J end by 2 bases, with 15 bases between. Germline V CDR1 and CDR2: MDHEN, SYDVKM. The CDR3 DNA follows: TGTGCCAGCATCGGCCACGGGGTAACTGGGGCCAACGTCCTGACTTTC. This encodes CASIGHGVTGANVLTF.

This clonotype was detected many times. The V call is TRBV11-1, the J call TRBJ2-3; no reliable D call. This CDR3 spans 15 amino acids. V was pared by 5 bases and J by 2 bases, with 14 bases between. The germline gives CDR1 SGHAT, CDR2 FQDESV (reference sequence). CDR3: CASSVSKNPTDTQYF. The CDR3 coding sequence is TGTGCCAGCAGCGTATCCAAGAACCCCACAGATACGCAGTATTTT.

In its sample, this clonotype was seen many times. This chain joins TRBV29-1 and TRBJ1-2, with D maybe TRBD1 (5 bases). V was clipped by 1 base and J by 6 bases, with 9 bases between them. Germline V CDR1 and CDR2: SQVTM, ANQGSEA. The CDR3 has 12 amino acids. The CDR3 reads CSVEGSGNGYTF. The CDR3, as DNA: TGCAGCGTTGAAGGGTCAGGGAATGGCTACACCTTC.

A word on this clonotype: The junction and the germline gene differ at one end; a read error may be behind it. The chain couples TRBV20-1 to TRBJ1-3; tentatively, D is TRBD1 (6 bases). Germline loops: CDR1 DFQATT, CDR2 SNEGSKA (reference sequence). The CDR3 is made up of 15 amino acids. Written as DNA, the CDR3 is TGCAGTGCGTCCCCGGGACAAATTTCTGGAGACACCATATATTTT. Its protein is CSASPGQISGDTIYF.

This clonotype was seen only a few times. The chain recombines TRBV7-2 with TRBJ2-2; 12 bases match TRBD2. Looked up from germline, CDR1 is SGHTA and CDR2 is FQGNSA. V was clipped by 4 bases and J by 9 bases; unmatched bases: 6. This CDR3 is built from 15 residues. DNA of the CDR3: TGTGCCAGCAGCTACCCCGGGACTAGCGGGCGGGAGCTGTTTTTT. Amino acid sequence: CASSYPGTSGRELFF.

CDR3 nucleotides: TGTGCCAGCAGCTTCGGGGCGGTTAGCAATCAGCCCCAGCATTTT. It codes for CASSFGAVSNQPQHF. V usage is TRBV7-2 and J usage is TRBJ1-5; D perhaps matches TRBD1 (5 bases). Germline-derived CDR1 and CDR2 are SGHTA and FQGNSA. Trimming stripped 3 bases from V and 0 bases from J, with 9 bases between. This CDR3 comprises 15 residues.

The chain joins TRBV11-2 to TRBJ2-1, with TRBD2 matching over 8 bases. This CDR3 contains 16 residues. Germline V gene lookup returns CDR1 SGHAT and CDR2 FQNNGV. V trimming: 0 bases; J trimming: 0 bases; junction bases outside the gene matches: 1. Written as DNA, the CDR3 is TGTGCCAGCAGCTTAGAACTAGCGGCCTCCTACAATGAGCAGTTCTTC. Translating gives CASSLELAASYNEQFF.

This clonotype was counted at least ten times. The chain recombines TRBV7-9 with TRBJ2-7; no reliable D call. CDR1 and CDR2 (germline): SEHNR, FQNEAQ (reference sequence). V gave up 2 bases and J gave up 4 bases, with 6 bases separating them. This CDR3 comprises 12 residues. CDR3 region: CASSLYEYEQYF. The CDR3 DNA reads TGTGCCAGCAGCTTATATGAATACGAGCAGTACTTC.

The rearrangement links TRBV20-1 to TRBJ1-1; the D is unclear. This CDR3 is 13 amino acids long. The V gene lost 4 bases and the J gene lost 3 bases, with 12 bases spanning the gap. The V gene's germline CDR1 is DFQATT and CDR2 SNEGSKA (reference sequence). In DNA, the CDR3 is TGCAGTGCTACGTCGGGCGGTGACACTGAAGCTTTCTTT. It yields the protein CSATSGGDTEAFF.

This chain links TRBV20-1 with TRBJ2-5; 8 nucleotides match TRBD1. Germline V gene lookup returns CDR1 DFQATT and CDR2 SNEGSKA (reference sequence). This CDR3 has 12 amino acids. The trim removed 6 bases at V and 3 bases at J, leaving 3 bases unmatched. The DNA for the CDR3 is TGCAGTGCAGAGACAGGGGAAGAGACCCAGTACTTC. Translated: CSAETGEETQYF.

This clonotype was detected many times. J is TRBJ2-1 and V is TRBV12-3 or TRBV12-4, with D maybe TRBD2 (6 bases). This CDR3 region has 14 residues. The ends were cut back, 7 bases at V and 1 base at J, with 11 bases in the middle. In DNA form, the CDR3 reads TGTGCCAGCACCCCCGGGAGTTCCTACAATGAGCAGTTCTTC. It codes for CASTPGSSYNEQFF.

The rearrangement links TRBV7-2 to TRBJ1-1; 7 nucleotides agree with TRBD1. Germline loops: CDR1 SGHTA, CDR2 FQGNSA. This CDR3 has 14 residues. The ends lost 5 bases at V and 4 bases at J; junction bases unmatched: 7. This CDR3 is CASSADRVGTEAFF. In nucleotides, the CDR3 is TGTGCCAGCAGCGCCGACAGGGTTGGCACTGAAGCTTTCTTT.

V usage is TRBV15 and J usage is TRBJ1-1; D is unclear. The CDR3 totals 15 residues. Germline V gene lookup returns CDR1 LNHNV and CDR2 YYDKDF (reference sequence). Trimming took off 5 bases at V and 0 bases at J, with 13 bases between the two ends. CDR3 loop: CATSRRTAMNTEAFF. CDR3 nucleotide sequence: TGTGCCACCAGCCGCAGGACGGCGATGAACACTGAAGCTTTCTTT.

The chain employs TRBV20-1 and TRBJ2-3; TRBD1 matches at 9 bases. With 5 bases clipped from V and 10 bases from J, the junction kept 13 bases outside the gene matches. The CDR3 spans 14 residues. Germline V lookup: CDR1 DFQATT, CDR2 SNEGSKA (reference sequence). CDR3 protein: CSAPTGGKRDAQYF. DNA of the CDR3: TGCAGTGCTCCGACAGGGGGGAAACGGGATGCGCAGTATTTT.

This clonotype was seen a few times. V usage is TRBV20-1 and J usage is TRBJ2-5; 7 bases match TRBD2. V lost 0 bases to trimming and J lost 5 bases; unmatched junction nucleotides: 18. The CDR3 extends over 18 amino acids. Germline V gene sequence: CDR1 DFQATT, CDR2 SNEGSKA (reference sequence). In DNA, the CDR3 is TGCAGTGCTAGAGATCTACGCCCCAGCGGGGAGTTAGGGGAGACCCAGTACTTC. It codes for CSARDLRPSGELGETQYF.

About this clonotype: One junction end disagrees with the germline gene, perhaps due to a read error. The rearrangement joins TRBV7-2 to TRBJ1-6; 8 bases agree with TRBD1. The CDR3 is 14 residues long. From germline, CDR1 is SGHTA and CDR2 FQGNSA. CDR3 sequence: CASRGQGNNSPLHF. The CDR3 DNA follows: TGCGCCAGCCGAGGACAGGGAAATAATTCACCCCTCCACTTT.

This chain connects TRBV5-6 to TRBJ2-6, with 7 bases that match TRBD1. V lost 4 bases, J lost 4 bases, and 8 bases stayed unmatched. Germline CDR1 is SGHDT and CDR2 is YYEEEE. This CDR3 is built from 16 residues. CDR3 nucleotide sequence: TGTGCCAGCAGCAGCACAGGGGCGGAAGGGGCCAACGTCCTGACTTTC. Amino acid sequence: CASSSTGAEGANVLTF.

This chain links TRBV4-1 with TRBJ2-5; maybe TRBD2 (5 bases). CDR1 and CDR2 (germline): MGHRA, YSYEKL. Trimming took off 3 bases at V and 5 bases at J, with 19 bases between the two ends. The CDR3 has 16 residues. Here the CDR3 reads CASSQSYLASQETQYF. The CDR3 DNA reads as TGCGCCAGCAGCCAGTCCTATCTGGCTAGCCAGGAGACCCAGTACTTC.

V is TRBV20-1 and J is TRBJ2-5; possibly TRBD2 for D (6 bases). Germline V gene sequence: CDR1 DFQATT, CDR2 SNEGSKA (reference sequence). This CDR3 comprises 14 residues. V was trimmed by 4 bases and J by 4 bases, leaving 16 bases between them. The CDR3 region has the DNA TGCAGTGCTAACCTTCTTGCGGGGAGAGAGACCCAGTACTTC. Encoded protein: CSANLLAGRETQYF.

This sequence joins TRBV28 and TRBJ2-6; no firm D call. Trimming took 4 bases from V and 3 from J, leaving 4 bases between them. The germline V gene has CDR1 MDHEN and CDR2 SYDVKM. The CDR3 is 13 residues long. In DNA, the CDR3 is TGTGCCAGCAGTTGGAGTGGGGCCAACGTCCTGACTTTC. It translates to CASSWSGANVLTF.

As concerns this clonotype: This may be a read error, as it is one base from a much larger clone. The V call is TRBV7-2, the J call TRBJ2-5; D possibly corresponds to TRBD2 (6 bases). The CDR3 is 13 amino acids. Looked up from germline, CDR1 is SGHTA and CDR2 is FQGNSA. V lost 8 bases and J lost 11, with 21 bases in between. The DNA for the CDR3 is TGTGCCAGCGGGATATTAGTGGGGGGTAGGCAGTACTTC. Protein sequence: CASGILVGGRQYF. The full variable domain, in which reference TRBV7-2 and TRBJ2-5 provide the parts outside the CDR3, is GAGVSQSPSNKVTEKGKDVELRCDPISGHTALYWYRQSLGQGLEFLIYFQGNSAPDKSGLPSDRFSAERTGGSVSTLTIQRTQQEDSAVYLCASGILVGGRQYFGPGTRLLVL.

This sequence joins TRBV6-2 or TRBV6-3 and TRBJ2-1; 8 bases align to TRBD2. Germline V gives CDR1 MNHEY, CDR2 SVGEGT. The V gene end was trimmed by 0 bases and the J gene end by 1 base; junction bases not matched to a gene: 8. The CDR3 has 18 residues. The chain's CDR3 is CASSYSIRGGLSYNEQFF. CDR3 DNA: TGTGCCAGCAGTTACTCGATCCGCGGGGGGCTGTCCTACAATGAGCAGTTCTTC.

This clonotype was seen more than once but under ten times. This rearrangement joins TRBV10-2 to TRBJ2-1, with 7 bases aligning to TRBD1. CDR3 length: 12 amino acids. The germline V gene has CDR1 WSHSY and CDR2 SAAADI. V lost 7 bases, J lost 4 bases, and 1 base stayed unmatched. This CDR3 is CASKQGYNEQFF. CDR3 nucleotides: TGCGCCAGCAAACAGGGGTACAATGAGCAGTTCTTC.

This clonotype appeared many times. V is TRBV3-1 and J is TRBJ2-5, with a weak D call TRBD2 (5 bases). Germline assignment: CDR1 LGHDT and CDR2 YNNKEL (reference sequence). V lost 4 bases and J 6 bases, leaving 15 bases between the germline ends. The CDR3 extends over 14 amino acids. CDR3 sequence reads: CASSLETIRKTQYF. As DNA, the CDR3 is TGTGCCAGCAGCCTTGAGACTATCCGCAAGACCCAGTACTTC.

This clonotype has just a few counts. V gene TRBV7-2 combines with J gene TRBJ2-3; 16 bases are a match to TRBD2. CDR1 and CDR2 from the germline V gene are SGHTA and FQGNSA. Trimming at V came to 2 bases and at J to 3 bases, leaving 5 bases not matched to a gene. The CDR3 totals 18 residues. CDR3 coding DNA: TGTGCCAGCAGCTTAACCGGGACTAGCGGGGGGGAGACAGATACGCAGTATTTT. Translated, it gives CASSLTGTSGGETDTQYF.

The chain links TRBV6-4 to TRBJ2-1; D remains ambiguous. The V gene lost 4 bases and the J gene lost 9 bases, with 16 bases spanning the gap. Germline V gene sequence: CDR1 MRHNA, CDR2 SNTAGT. This CDR3 has 14 amino acids. CDR3 sequence reads: CASSVERLSGEQFF. CDR3 bases: TGTGCCAGCAGTGTCGAGCGTCTATCTGGTGAGCAGTTCTTC.